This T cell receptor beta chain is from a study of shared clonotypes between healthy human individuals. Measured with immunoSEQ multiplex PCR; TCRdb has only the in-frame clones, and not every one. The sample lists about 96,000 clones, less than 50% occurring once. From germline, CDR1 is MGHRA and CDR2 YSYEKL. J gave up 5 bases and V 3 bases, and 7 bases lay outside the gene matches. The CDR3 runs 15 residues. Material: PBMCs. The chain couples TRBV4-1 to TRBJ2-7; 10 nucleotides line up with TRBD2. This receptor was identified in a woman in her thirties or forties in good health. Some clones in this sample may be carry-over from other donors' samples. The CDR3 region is CASSHERLAGHEQYF. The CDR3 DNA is TGCGCCAGCAGCCACGAGAGACTAGCGGGCCACGAGCAGTACTTC.